The subject of this entry is one T cell receptor beta chain. Other DNA sequences in this specimen translate into the identical CDR3. These data come from a study of memory CD4+ T cells and cytomegalovirus serostatus. Per germline, CDR1 MNHEY and CDR2 SVGAGI. The V and J ends lost 4 bases and 0 bases, in that order; junction bases with no gene match: 3. CDR3 length equals 16 residues. Using immunoSEQ multiplex PCR, the repertoire was profiled, and TCRdb retains in-frame clones only, with some absent. The sample contains tens of thousands of clones, approximately 80% of which appear only once. The sort gate was single viable CD3+CD4+CD8-CD45RO+ cells for memory CD4+ T cells.

The TCR originated in an adult in good health and CMV-seronegative. Sequenced sample: memory CD4+ T cells from blood. This rearrangement joins TRBV6-5 to TRBJ2-6, with 7 bases matching TRBD1. The CDR3 region has the DNA TGTGCCAGCAGTTGGGCAGGGGGCTCTGGGGCCAACGTCCTGACTTTC. As protein: CASSWAGGSGANVLTF.